This TCR beta chain was retrieved from a study of cytomegalovirus exposure and HLA in healthy donors. Across the whole study: Clustering assigned roughly 81% of the roughly 400 genotyped donors to the Caucasian-associated ancestry cluster. General observations from the study: A later analysis reportedly identified an Asian-associated ancestry cluster as carrying fewer N-insertions than the roughly 670-donor mean.

This CDR3 contains 14 residues. The germline CDR1 and CDR2 sequences are LNHDA and SQIVND (reference sequence). With 3 bases removed from V and 1 base from J, the gap between germline ends came to 10 bases. Regarding this clone: The antigen is undetermined.

13 Jbeta primers and 60 Vbeta primers were used for the PCR. The assay was immunoSEQ multiplex PCR, and TCRdb's table has in-frame clones only and misses some. The table has around 150,000 clones, 75% to 90% seen once; the top ten hold around 4.3%. J is TRBJ2-7 and V is TRBV19; D gene ambiguous. The sample was PBMCs. The receptor was isolated from a man in his forties or fifties in good health and CMV-seropositive. DNA of the CDR3: TGTGCCAGTAGTATGGTCGGAGAGTCCTACGAGCAGTACTTC. Encoded protein: CASSMVGESYEQYF.